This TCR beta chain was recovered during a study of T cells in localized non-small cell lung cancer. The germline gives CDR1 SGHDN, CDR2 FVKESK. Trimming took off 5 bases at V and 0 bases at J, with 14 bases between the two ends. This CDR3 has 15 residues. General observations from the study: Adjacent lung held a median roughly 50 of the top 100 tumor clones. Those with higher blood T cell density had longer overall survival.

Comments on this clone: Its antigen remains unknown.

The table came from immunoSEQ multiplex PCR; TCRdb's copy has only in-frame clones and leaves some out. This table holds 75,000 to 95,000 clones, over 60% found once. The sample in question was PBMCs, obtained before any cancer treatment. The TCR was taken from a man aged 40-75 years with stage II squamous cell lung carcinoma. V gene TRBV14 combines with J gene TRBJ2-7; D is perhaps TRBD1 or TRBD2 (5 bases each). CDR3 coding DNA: TGTGCCAGCAGCGGACGGGGCTCGAGCTCCTACGAGCAGTACTTC. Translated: CASSGRGSSSYEQYF.